This is a list of T cell receptor beta chains from one sample in a study of cytomegalovirus exposure and HLA in healthy donors. Clones were read by immunoSEQ multiplex PCR, and TCRdb kept only the in-frame ones, dropping some. The table shows about 140,000 clones, with about two thirds occurring only once. Sequencing was performed on PBMCs. Every receptor here comes from a man aged 35 to 55 in good health and CMV-seronegative. The CDR3 runs from the conserved cysteine through the conserved F or W. The D gene is left open where the match is weak. Expanded clones are given a class, and other clones once, few, many or no size at all.

clone size	V gene	J gene	D gene	CDR3 protein	CDR3 DNA
.	TRBV27	TRBJ2-3	.	CASRSYRTDTQYF	TGTGCCAGCAGGTCGTATCGCACAGATACGCAGTATTTT
.	TRBV5-4	TRBJ2-3	.	CASSLGIFEDTDTQYF	TGTGCCAGCAGCTTGGGTATTTTTGAGGACACAGATACGCAGTATTTT
.	TRBV2	TRBJ1-6	.	CASSDRGANSPLHF	TGTGCCAGCAGTGATAGGGGCGCAAATTCACCCCTCCACTTT
.	TRBV28	TRBJ2-7	.	CASSKLSGGYEQYF	TGTGCCAGCAGTAAACTAAGTGGCGGCTACGAGCAGTACTTC
.	TRBV27	TRBJ2-7	TRBD1	CASSFSTGPYEQYF	TGTGCCAGCAGTTTTTCGACAGGGCCCTACGAGCAGTACTTC
once	TRBV7-2	TRBJ1-2	.	CASSWTVMERYTF	TGTGCCAGCAGCTGGACAGTAATGGAGCGCTACACCTTC
.	TRBV5-1	TRBJ1-6	.	CASSLLGTGRSPLNF	TGCGCCAGCAGCTTGCTTGGAACAGGGCGGTCACCCCTCAACTTT
.	TRBV4-1	TRBJ2-3	.	CASSQFSLLDTQYF	TGCGCCAGCAGCCAATTTTCACTTCTGGATACGCAGTATTTT
.	TRBV28	TRBJ2-3	TRBD1	CASSFPQTGAADTQYF	TGTGCCAGCAGTTTCCCCCAGACAGGGGCCGCAGATACGCAGTATTTT
.	TRBV11-2	TRBJ2-7	TRBD2	CASSAGLANEQYF	TGTGCCAGCAGCGCGGGACTAGCGAACGAGCAGTACTTC
.	TRBV11-2	TRBJ1-2	TRBD1	CASSLDPSGRGRYDF	TGTGCCAGCAGCTTAGACCCTTCGGGCAGGGGGCGATACGACTTC
once	TRBV5-8	TRBJ2-7	.	CASKPGQRYEQYF	TGTGCCAGCAAACCCGGACAGCGCTACGAGCAGTACTTC
.	TRBV11-2	TRBJ2-1	.	CASSLKGLAYNEQFF	TGTGCCAGCAGCTTAAAGGGACTGGCCTACAATGAGCAGTTCTTC
.	TRBV4-3	TRBJ1-1	TRBD1	CASSQDQGARTEAFF	TGCGCCAGCAGCCAAGATCAGGGGGCAAGAACTGAAGCTTTCTTT
.	TRBV19	TRBJ1-1	.	CASSRLDSSNTEAFF	TGTGCCAGTAGCAGACTCGACAGCTCGAACACTGAAGCTTTCTTT
.	TRBV5-4	TRBJ1-5	.	CASSLFGDGQPQNF	TGTGCCAGCAGCTTGTTCGGGGATGGCCAGCCCCAGAATTTT
.	TRBV4-1	TRBJ1-4	.	CASSQERNEKLFF	TGCGCCAGCAGCCAAGAGAGAAATGAAAAACTGTTTTTT
few	TRBV10-3	TRBJ2-3	TRBD2	CAINSGLGFTDTQYF	TGTGCCATCAATTCCGGACTAGGTTTCACAGATACGCAGTATTTT
.	TRBV4-3	TRBJ2-7	TRBD2	CASSQDYPTSDEQYF	TGCGCCAGCAGCCAAGATTACCCAACTAGCGACGAGCAGTACTTC
few	TRBV15	TRBJ1-2	TRBD1	CATSTTGIYGYTF	TGTGCCACCAGCACGACAGGGATCTATGGCTACACCTTC
.	TRBV2	TRBJ1-3	.	CASSDRGLGNTIYF	TGTGCCAGCAGTGACAGGGGTCTGGGAAACACCATATATTTT
.	TRBV2	TRBJ2-7	.	CASRAKTGGWEEQYF	TGTGCCAGCAGAGCAAAGACAGGAGGATGGGAAGAGCAGTACTTC
.	TRBV5-4	TRBJ2-2	TRBD1	CASSLGQGAIGELFF	TGTGCCAGCAGCTTGGGACAGGGGGCTATCGGGGAGCTGTTTTTT
.	TRBV6-5	TRBJ1-5	TRBD1	CASSTDRDNQPQHF	TGTGCCAGCAGCACGGACAGGGATAATCAGCCCCAGCATTTT
once	TRBV28	TRBJ2-3	.	CASSPSPLRGLRRWAQYF	TGTGCCAGCAGTCCCTCTCCCTTGCGGGGGCTCCGTAGGTGGGCGCAGTATTTT
.	TRBV5-1	TRBJ2-7	TRBD2	CASSLGPPDSGGAGEQYF	TGCGCCAGCAGCTTGGGGCCCCCTGATAGCGGGGGGGCCGGGGAGCAGTACTTC
.	TRBV7-8	TRBJ2-3	TRBD2	CASSPSGGGGSTDTQYF	TGTGCCAGCAGCCCGAGCGGGGGGGGCGGTAGCACAGATACGCAGTATTTT
.	TRBV6-6	TRBJ2-5	TRBD1	CASRETGSQYF	TGTGCCAGCAGGGAGACAGGGAGCCAGTACTTC
few	TRBV6-1	TRBJ2-3	TRBD2	CASSGRLAGGGTDTQYF	TGTGCCAGCAGTGGGAGGCTAGCGGGAGGGGGCACAGATACGCAGTATTTT
.	TRBV5-1	TRBJ2-5	TRBD1	CASSSRTGKETQYF	TGCGCCAGCAGCTCCCGGACAGGGAAAGAGACCCAGTACTTC
.	TRBV4-2	TRBJ2-2	.	CASSQEGAGTLTGELFF	TGTGCCAGCAGCCAAGAGGGGGCCGGGACACTCACCGGGGAGCTGTTTTTT
.	TRBV10-3	TRBJ2-7	TRBD1	CAISEGTAWEQYF	TGTGCCATCAGTGAAGGGACAGCCTGGGAGCAGTACTTC
.	TRBV4-3	TRBJ1-2	.	CASSSTGMGGYTF	TGCGCCAGCAGCTCAACAGGGATGGGAGGCTACACCTTC
.	TRBV4-2	TRBJ2-1	.	CASSQDRGAARNEQFF	TGTGCCAGCAGCCAAGATCGTGGGGCGGCACGCAATGAGCAGTTCTTC
.	TRBV9	TRBJ2-1	.	CASSVDPGDPLGEQFF	TGTGCCAGCAGCGTAGACCCGGGGGACCCATTGGGTGAGCAGTTCTTC
.	TRBV9	TRBJ2-6	TRBD1	CASSVADRGLGANVLTF	TGTGCCAGCAGCGTAGCCGACAGGGGGCTTGGGGCCAACGTCCTGACTTTC
.	TRBV14	TRBJ2-3	TRBD2	CASSTTGGNTQYF	TGTGCCAGCAGCACTACGGGGGGGAATACGCAGTATTTT
.	TRBV7-9	TRBJ2-1	TRBD1	CASSLGAGQAGNEQFF	TGTGCCAGCAGCTTAGGGGCGGGACAGGCAGGAAATGAGCAGTTCTTC
.	TRBV2	TRBJ2-7	TRBD1	CASSVQGASGYEQYF	TGTGCCAGCAGTGTACAGGGGGCATCCGGGTACGAGCAGTACTTC
.	TRBV27	TRBJ2-2	.	CASSLTRRELFF	TGTGCCAGCAGCCTGACTAGGCGGGAGCTGTTTTTT
.	TRBV19	TRBJ1-4	.	CASSGGFDEKLFF	TGTGCCAGTAGCGGGGGTTTCGATGAAAAACTGTTTTTT
.	TRBV9	TRBJ2-3	.	CASSVVEATDTQYF	TGTGCCAGCAGCGTAGTTGAGGCAACAGATACGCAGTATTTT
few	TRBV5-8	TRBJ2-7	TRBD1	CASSTGGSYEQYF	TGTGCCAGTTCGACAGGGGGCTCCTACGAGCAGTACTTC
.	TRBV29-1	TRBJ2-1	TRBD1	CSGKGQDHEQFF	TGCAGCGGGAAAGGACAGGACCATGAGCAGTTCTTC
few	TRBV14	TRBJ1-1	.	CASSQLTGVWKLNTEAFF	TGTGCCAGCAGCCAGTTGACAGGAGTGTGGAAGCTGAACACTGAAGCTTTCTTT
.	TRBV19	TRBJ1-5	.	CASSIARGSNQPQHF	TGTGCCAGTAGTATAGCCAGGGGTAGCAATCAGCCCCAGCATTTT
.	TRBV28	TRBJ2-7	TRBD1	CAILGGQGLLPEGEQYF	TGTGCCATCCTTGGGGGACAGGGATTACTTCCCGAAGGCGAGCAGTACTTC
.	TRBV7-9	TRBJ2-6	.	CASSSLQDSGANVLTF	TGTGCCAGCAGCTCCTTACAGGACTCTGGGGCCAACGTCCTGACTTTC
.	TRBV5-1	TRBJ2-2	.	CASSLLTGQRNTGELFF	TGCGCCAGCAGCTTGCTAACTGGACAGAGGAACACCGGGGAGCTGTTTTTT
.	TRBV5-1	TRBJ1-1	.	CASSRDGGEAFF	TGCGCCAGCAGCCGAGATGGCGGGGAAGCTTTCTTT
.	TRBV27	TRBJ1-1	.	CASSPSRGGTEAFF	TGTGCCAGCAGCCCCTCTCGGGGGGGCACTGAAGCTTTCTTT
.	TRBV29-1	TRBJ2-1	TRBD1	CSGGQGPWNEQFF	TGCAGCGGGGGACAGGGGCCGTGGAATGAGCAGTTCTTC
few	TRBV27	TRBJ2-1	.	CASRRSRNYNEQFF	TGTGCCAGCAGGCGGAGTCGAAACTACAATGAGCAGTTCTTC
.	TRBV5-1	TRBJ2-5	TRBD1	CASSTYPGTGGETQYF	TGCGCCAGCAGCACATACCCCGGGACAGGGGGCGAGACCCAGTACTTC
few	TRBV14	TRBJ2-3	.	CASSQAARVRTDTQYF	TGTGCCAGCAGCCAAGCTGCACGGGTTAGGACAGATACGCAGTATTTT